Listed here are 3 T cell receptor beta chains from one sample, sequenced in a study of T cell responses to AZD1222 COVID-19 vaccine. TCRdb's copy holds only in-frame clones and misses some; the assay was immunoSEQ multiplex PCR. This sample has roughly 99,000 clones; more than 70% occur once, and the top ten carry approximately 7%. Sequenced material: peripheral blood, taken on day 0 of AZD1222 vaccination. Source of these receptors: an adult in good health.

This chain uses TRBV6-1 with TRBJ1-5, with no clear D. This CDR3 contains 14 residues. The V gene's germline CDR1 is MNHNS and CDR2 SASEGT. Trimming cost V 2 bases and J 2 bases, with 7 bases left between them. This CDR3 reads CASSESWGNQPQHF. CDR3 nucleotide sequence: TGTGCCAGCAGTGAATCCTGGGGCAATCAGCCCCAGCATTTT.

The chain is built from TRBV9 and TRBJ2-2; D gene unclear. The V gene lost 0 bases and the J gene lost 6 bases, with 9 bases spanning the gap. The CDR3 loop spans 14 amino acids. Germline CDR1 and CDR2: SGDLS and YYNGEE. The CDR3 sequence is CASSVAVPSGELFF. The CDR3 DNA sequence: TGTGCCAGCAGCGTAGCGGTTCCGTCCGGGGAGCTGTTTTTT.

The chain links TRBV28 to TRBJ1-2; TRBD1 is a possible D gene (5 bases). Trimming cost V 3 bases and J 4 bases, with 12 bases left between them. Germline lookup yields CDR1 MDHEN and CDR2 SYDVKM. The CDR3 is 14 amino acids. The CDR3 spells CASSLGGRAYGYTF. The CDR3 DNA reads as TGTGCCAGCAGTTTGGGGGGAAGGGCCTATGGCTACACCTTC.